These 17 T cell receptor beta chains were all obtained from the same sample, sequenced in a study of OX40 agonist ivuxolimab in advanced cancers. Clones were sequenced by immunoSEQ multiplex PCR, and TCRdb holds only the in-frame ones, with some missing. The repertoire holds approximately 12,000 clones, with about 85% as singletons. Sequencing was performed on CD4+ or CD8+ T cells sorted from blood, taken in a trial of the OX40 agonist ivuxolimab. The origin of the receptors is an adult with an advanced solid tumor such as melanoma, head and neck, liver or kidney cancer.

The chain is built from TRBV19 and TRBJ2-1; maybe TRBD1 (5 bases). Germline values: CDR1 LNHDA, CDR2 SQIVND (reference sequence). The CDR3 runs to 13 residues. V lost 2 bases to trimming and J lost 5 bases, with 7 bases between them. Here the CDR3 reads CASSITTDNEQFF. For the CDR3, the DNA is TGTGCCAGTAGTATAACGACAGACAATGAGCAGTTCTTC.

A single count supports this clone. The rearrangement uses TRBV2 and TRBJ2-7, with D perhaps TRBD2 (6 bases). The V gene lost 3 bases and the J gene lost 2 bases, with 14 bases spanning the gap. Per germline, CDR1 SNHLY and CDR2 FYNNEI. CDR3 size: 15 residues. The CDR3 region has the DNA TGTGCCAGCAGTGAGCCGGGGGAGCTCCCCTACGAGCAGTACTTC. This encodes CASSEPGELPYEQYF.

The J gene is TRBJ1-5, the V gene TRBV10-3; D is perhaps TRBD1 (5 bases). V was cut by 3 bases and J by 0 bases, with 18 bases left in between. The CDR3 has 18 amino acids. Per germline, CDR1 ENHRY and CDR2 SYGVKD. Here the CDR3 reads CAISDPTRGGISNQPQHF. The CDR3 bases are TGTGCCATCAGTGACCCGACCCGGGGGGGAATTAGCAATCAGCCCCAGCATTTT.

The chain employs TRBV10-2 and TRBJ1-3, with 8 bases that match TRBD1. The CDR3 has 14 amino acids. Germline V gene lookup returns CDR1 WSHSY and CDR2 SAAADI. V lost 8 bases and J lost 0; bases outside the gene matches: 3. For the CDR3, the DNA is TGCGCCAGCGGGGGACAGGCCTCTGGAAACACCATATATTTT. It specifies CASGGQASGNTIYF.

This clone was recorded only once. The rearrangement links TRBV2 to TRBJ2-7; 9 positions agree with TRBD2. The germline CDR1 and CDR2 sequences are SNHLY and FYNNEI. This CDR3 has 17 amino acids. V trimming: 6 bases; J trimming: 2 bases; junction bases outside the gene matches: 14. In DNA, the CDR3 is TGTGCCAGCAGCTTAGGCCAAGCGGGAGGCCTCGCCTACGAGCAGTACTTC. Amino acid sequence: CASSLGQAGGLAYEQYF.

As DNA, the CDR3 is TGCACCAGCAGCCTAAGGGGACCCTTGTACCAAGAGACCCAGTACTTC. It yields the protein CTSSLRGPLYQETQYF. The rearrangement links TRBV1 to TRBJ2-5. TRBV1 is tagged as a pseudogene. The CDR3 has 16 residues.

The chain recombines TRBV27 with TRBJ2-6; no clear D. CDR1 is MNHEY, CDR2 SMNVEV, per germline (reference sequence). The CDR3 runs to 15 residues. Trimming removed 4 bases at V and 0 bases at J, with 7 bases between. The CDR3 is CASSWRVSGANVLTF. CDR3 sequence (DNA): TGTGCCAGCAGTTGGCGAGTCTCTGGGGCCAACGTCCTGACTTTC.

The V gene is TRBV11-2, the J gene TRBJ1-3; TRBD1 aligns across 9 bases. J gave up 0 bases and V 4 bases, and 10 bases lay outside the gene matches. The CDR3 contains 18 residues. Looked up from germline, CDR1 is SGHAT and CDR2 is FQNNGV. The chain's CDR3 is CASSSPGQGLFSGNTIYF. As DNA, the CDR3 is TGTGCCAGCAGCTCGCCGGGACAGGGTCTCTTCTCTGGAAACACCATATATTTT.

V gene TRBV11-2 combines with J gene TRBJ2-7; 12 bases are shared with TRBD2. This CDR3 has 16 residues. CDR1 is SGHAT and CDR2 is FQNNGV in the germline V gene. V trimming: 3 bases; J trimming: 4 bases; junction bases outside the gene matches: 7. The CDR3 sequence is CASSFGLAGPIYEQYF. The CDR3 region has the DNA TGTGCCAGCAGCTTCGGACTAGCGGGACCCATTTACGAGCAGTACTTC.

This clone was counted between two and nine times. V and J are TRBV27 and TRBJ1-1, with D perhaps matching TRBD1 (5 bases). V was pared by 7 bases and J by 4 bases, with 16 bases between. The CDR3 length is 14 residues. Germline lookup yields CDR1 MNHEY and CDR2 SMNVEV (reference sequence). The CDR3 bases are TGTGCCAGCATTCCCCTCCAAGGGGTCACTGAAGCTTTCTTT. This sequence encodes CASIPLQGVTEAFF.

This sequence joins TRBV7-9 and TRBJ2-1; D gene uncertain. Trimming pared 1 base from V and 8 bases from J, leaving 9 bases between. This CDR3 has 13 amino acids. The V gene's germline CDR1 is SEHNR and CDR2 FQNEAQ (reference sequence). DNA of the CDR3: TGTGCCAGCAGCTTAGGGACGTGGGATGAGCAGTTCTTC. Protein product: CASSLGTWDEQFF. The entire variable domain, with the rest obtained from reference TRBV7-9 and TRBJ2-1, is as follows: DTGVSQNPRHKITKRGQNVTFRCDPISEHNRLYWYRQTLGQGPEFLTYFQNEAQLEKSRLLSDRFSAERPKGSFSTLEIQRTEQGDSAMYLCASSLGTWDEQFFGPGTRLTVL.

J is TRBJ2-7 and V is TRBV5-6, with 12 bases fitting TRBD1. With 4 bases clipped from V and 5 bases from J, the junction kept 10 bases outside the gene matches. This CDR3 region has 16 residues. Germline loops: CDR1 SGHDT, CDR2 YYEEEE. The CDR3 here is CASSPWGDRGLNEQYF. As DNA, the CDR3 is TGTGCCAGCAGCCCCTGGGGGGACAGGGGGCTAAACGAGCAGTACTTC.

V gene TRBV12-5 combines with J gene TRBJ1-5, with a possible D match to TRBD1 (6 bases). V was pared by 6 bases and J by 7 bases, with 13 bases between. This CDR3 is built from 13 residues. The V gene's germline CDR1 is LGHNT and CDR2 FRNRAP. The DNA for the CDR3 is TGTGCTAGTGGAGAGGACAGCGAACAGCCCCAGCATTTT. Protein product: CASGEDSEQPQHF.

The chain uses TRBV4-1 and TRBJ2-7; 7 bases fit TRBD2. Trimming took 0 bases from V and 5 from J; bases not matched to a gene: 7. Germline loops: CDR1 MGHRA, CDR2 YSYEKL. CDR3 length equals 15 residues. CDR3 protein: CASSQDWGGFDEQYF. CDR3 bases: TGCGCCAGCAGCCAAGACTGGGGGGGGTTTGACGAGCAGTACTTC.

The chain uses TRBV7-3 and TRBJ1-5, with D unclear. The CDR3 is 16 amino acids. Trimming stripped 5 bases from V and 4 bases from J, with 18 bases between. The germline V gene has CDR1 SGHTA and CDR2 FQGTGA. DNA of the CDR3: TGTGCCAGCAGCGCCCAAATGCAGGCGTATAATCAGCCCCAGCATTTT. It is translated as CASSAQMQAYNQPQHF.

The V call is TRBV7-3, the J call TRBJ1-5; D is ambiguous. V was cut by 2 bases and J by 4 bases, with 9 bases left in between. Germline-derived CDR1 and CDR2 are SGHTA and FQGTGA. The CDR3 consists of 14 residues. CDR3 coding DNA: TGTGCCAGCAGCTTAGGATGGGGTAATCAGCCCCAGCATTTT. Translated: CASSLGWGNQPQHF.

V gene TRBV6-5 combines with J gene TRBJ1-2, with D maybe TRBD1 (6 bases). Trimming stripped 9 bases from V and 2 bases from J, with 10 bases between. CDR3 length: 12 residues. CDR1 is MNHEY, CDR2 SVGAGI, per germline. The CDR3 reads CASKGTNYGYTF. The CDR3 coding sequence is TGTGCCAGTAAGGGGACAAACTATGGCTACACCTTC.